This entry lists 21 T cell receptor beta chains sequenced from one sample in a study of cytomegalovirus exposure and HLA in healthy donors. PCR involved 60 Vbeta and 13 Jbeta primers. Sequencing was performed with immunoSEQ multiplex PCR; in TCRdb, only in-frame clones are kept and a portion is missing. Of approximately 150,000 clones listed, about 80% are singletons. The sequenced sample consisted of PBMCs. The receptors come from a man in his thirties or forties in good health and CMV-seronegative.

The V and J genes are TRBV15 and TRBJ1-3; D not certain. Germline lookup yields CDR1 LNHNV and CDR2 YYDKDF (reference sequence). There are 16 residues in the CDR3. Trimming took 4 bases from V and 0 from J, leaving 13 bases between them. Written as DNA, the CDR3 is TGTGCCACCAGCACCCAATTTAGAGGCTCTGGAAACACCATATATTTT. Protein: CATSTQFRGSGNTIYF.

The chain uses TRBV7-7 and TRBJ2-5, with no clear D. The end of the DNA is better explained by TRBJ2-7, so the J call may be wrong. Germline CDR1 reads SSHAT; CDR2 reads FNYEAQ (reference sequence). CDR3 size: 13 residues. The CDR3 region has the DNA TGTGCCAGCAGCTTAGGCCTCTCCTACGAGCAGTACTTC. Protein sequence: CASSLGLSYEQYF.

This clone was found once. The chain combines TRBV5-1 with TRBJ2-7; 10 nucleotides line up with TRBD2. Germline trimming cut 3 bases from V and 2 bases from J; bases unmatched to any gene: 8. Germline V gene lookup returns CDR1 SGHRS and CDR2 YFSETQ. The CDR3 runs 16 residues. The CDR3 loop reads CASSWGPSGSPYEQYF. The CDR3 nucleotides read TGCGCCAGCAGCTGGGGGCCTAGCGGGAGCCCCTACGAGCAGTACTTC.

This clone was found a few times. This chain joins TRBV5-1 and TRBJ1-2, with D possibly TRBD1 on 5 matching bases. Per the germline V gene, CDR1 is SGHRS and CDR2 is YFSETQ. The V gene lost 1 base and the J gene lost 4 bases, with 11 bases spanning the gap. There are 14 residues in the CDR3. DNA of the CDR3: TGCGCCAGCAGCTTGAGGCAGGGCCCCTATGGCTACACCTTC. The encoded protein is CASSLRQGPYGYTF.

This chain uses TRBV9 with TRBJ1-6; D uncertain. This CDR3 has 14 amino acids. Trimming pared 4 bases from V and 4 bases from J, leaving 9 bases between. Germline V lookup: CDR1 SGDLS, CDR2 YYNGEE. The CDR3 sequence: CASSPREYNSPLHF. The DNA for the CDR3 is TGTGCCAGCAGCCCGAGAGAATATAATTCACCCCTCCACTTT.

This chain links TRBV6-5 with TRBJ1-3; D is unresolved. The CDR3 has 13 residues. V dropped 8 bases and J dropped 0 bases, with 8 bases sitting between them. Germline V gene sequence: CDR1 MNHEY, CDR2 SVGAGI. CDR3 coding DNA: TGTGCCAGCGGGAGGTTCTCTGGAAACACCATATATTTT. Translating it yields CASGRFSGNTIYF.

The J gene is TRBJ2-5, the V gene TRBV6-1, with 9 bases lining up with TRBD2. J gave up 5 bases and V 4 bases, and 11 bases lay outside the gene matches. This CDR3 has 16 amino acids. The germline V gene encodes CDR1 MNHNS and CDR2 SASEGT. The CDR3 sequence: CASSAGLATTRETQYF. The CDR3 DNA reads TGTGCCAGCAGTGCCGGACTAGCGACTACCCGGGAGACCCAGTACTTC.

The chain couples TRBV7-8 to TRBJ2-5; 11 nucleotides align to TRBD2. The CDR3 runs to 16 residues. CDR1 is SGHVS, CDR2 FQNEAQ, per germline. The V and J ends lost 5 bases and 2 bases, in that order; junction bases with no gene match: 7. CDR3 amino acids: CASSPKTSGTQETQYF. The CDR3 bases are TGTGCCAGCAGCCCCAAGACTAGCGGGACGCAAGAGACCCAGTACTTC.

V gene TRBV28 combines with J gene TRBJ2-7; D gene ambiguous. V lost 2 bases to trimming and J lost 3 bases, with 5 bases between them. The V gene's germline CDR1 is MDHEN and CDR2 SYDVKM. This CDR3 has 12 amino acids. This chain's CDR3 is CASSLPLYEQYF. Here the CDR3 DNA reads TGTGCCAGCAGTTTACCTCTCTACGAGCAGTACTTC. Together with reference TRBV28 and TRBJ2-7, the CDR3 gives the full variable domain: DVKVTQSSRYLVKRTGEKVFLECVQDMDHENMFWYRQDPGLGLRLIYFSYDVKMKEKGDIPEGYSVSREKKERFSLILESASTNQTSMYLCASSLPLYEQYFGPGTRLTVT.

Concerning this clone: This CDR3 is also generated by other DNA sequences in the sample. This chain links TRBV5-1 with TRBJ2-7; D is perhaps TRBD2 (5 bases). This CDR3 has 14 amino acids. Trimming took off 1 base at V and 0 bases at J, with 8 bases between the two ends. Germline CDR1 and CDR2: SGHRS and YFSETQ. The CDR3 protein is CASSLWGDSYEQYF. DNA of the CDR3: TGCGCCAGCAGCTTGTGGGGAGACTCCTACGAGCAGTACTTC. The full variable domain, its missing parts supplied by reference TRBV5-1 and TRBJ2-7, is KAGVTQTPRYLIKTRGQQVTLSCSPISGHRSVSWYQQTPGQGLQFLFEYFSETQRNKGNFPGRFSGRQFSNSRSEMNVSTLELGDSALYLCASSLWGDSYEQYFGPGTRLTVT.

This clone was detected only once. The genes are TRBV9 and TRBJ2-7; 7 bases are a match to TRBD1. CDR1 and CDR2 from the germline V gene are SGDLS and YYNGEE. The CDR3 is made up of 13 amino acids. The junction had 5 bases not matched to a gene; V was cut back by 2 bases and J by 6 bases. CDR3 amino acids: CASSVVGDSEQYF. The DNA for the CDR3 is TGTGCCAGCAGCGTGGTAGGGGACAGCGAGCAGTACTTC.

V usage is TRBV27 and J usage is TRBJ1-5; D gene unclear. This CDR3 is built from 14 residues. Germline CDR1 reads MNHEY; CDR2 reads SMNVEV (reference sequence). V was pared by 1 base and J by 11 bases, with 15 bases between. The CDR3 sequence is CASSLFSRSSAQHF. CDR3 DNA sequence: TGTGCCAGCAGTTTATTTTCGAGGAGCTCAGCCCAGCATTTT.

This clone came up a few times. This chain uses TRBV10-3 with TRBJ1-1; weak D call: TRBD1 (5 bases). CDR1 and CDR2 (germline): ENHRY, SYGVKD. The CDR3 consists of 14 residues. Deletions cut 0 bases from V and 7 bases from J, with 12 bases between. CDR3 in DNA: TGTGCCATCAGTGAGTCAAAGGGGCGGAATGAAGCTTTCTTT. Translation gives CAISESKGRNEAFF.

This chain uses TRBV19 with TRBJ2-5, with 7 bases fitting TRBD2. The junction had 8 bases not matched to a gene; V was cut back by 5 bases and J by 5 bases. Germline V gives CDR1 LNHDA, CDR2 SQIVND (reference sequence). This CDR3 has 14 residues. The CDR3 coding sequence is TGTGCCAGTAGTCGGCGGGAGTCGCGTGAGACCCAGTACTTC. Protein sequence: CASSRRESRETQYF.

The chain links TRBV28 to TRBJ2-1; D is perhaps TRBD2 (7 bases). The CDR3 consists of 13 residues. Trimming removed 3 bases at V and 9 bases at J, with 12 bases between. Germline V gives CDR1 MDHEN, CDR2 SYDVKM. CDR3 residues: CASSFSGGLEQFF. The CDR3 DNA reads TGTGCCAGCAGTTTCTCGGGGGGCCTTGAGCAGTTCTTC.

The chain joins TRBV5-1 to TRBJ2-7, with D possibly TRBD1 on 6 matching bases. The CDR3 is 15 residues long. V gave up 3 bases and J gave up 0 bases, with 13 bases separating them. The germline V gene encodes CDR1 SGHRS and CDR2 YFSETQ. The CDR3 loop is CASSSPQQGSYEQYF. In nucleotides, the CDR3 is TGCGCCAGCAGCTCGCCTCAACAGGGCTCCTACGAGCAGTACTTC.

The V call is TRBV4-3, the J call TRBJ2-1, with TRBD2 matching over 8 bases. Trimming cost V 5 bases and J 8 bases; bases outside gene matches: 11. Germline V lookup: CDR1 LGHNA, CDR2 YSLEER. CDR3 length equals 15 residues. In nucleotides, the CDR3 is TGCGCCAGCAGCTCTCGAGCGGGGGTGGGGGATGAGCAGTTCTTC. This encodes CASSSRAGVGDEQFF.

This chain uses TRBV19 with TRBJ1-5; D gene unclear. The CDR3 sequence is 16 residues long. V lost 1 base and J 4 bases, leaving 14 bases between the germline ends. From germline, CDR1 is LNHDA and CDR2 SQIVND (reference sequence). This chain's CDR3 is CASSIGPGTVNQPQHF. The DNA for the CDR3 is TGTGCCAGTAGTATAGGACCAGGCACCGTAAATCAGCCCCAGCATTTT.

As DNA, the CDR3 is TGTGCCAGCAGCGGTACGGGACAGAGCTCCTACGAGCAGTACTTC. As protein: CASSGTGQSSYEQYF. The V call is TRBV9, the J call TRBJ2-7, with TRBD1 matching over 7 bases. Germline loops: CDR1 SGDLS, CDR2 YYNGEE. The CDR3 is 15 residues long. V lost 3 bases to trimming and J lost 0 bases; unmatched junction nucleotides: 6.

CDR3 residues: CASRLQGGGQPQHF. The CDR3 DNA is TGTGCCAGCAGGCTACAGGGGGGAGGTCAGCCCCAGCATTTT. The genes are TRBV27 and TRBJ1-5; TRBD1 agrees at 8 bases. Germline trimming cut 6 bases from V and 6 bases from J; bases unmatched to any gene: 7. The CDR3 has 14 amino acids. Germline CDR1 is MNHEY and CDR2 is SMNVEV (reference sequence).

Concerning this clone itself: This sample also contains other DNA sequences that code for the same CDR3. V is TRBV6-5 and J is TRBJ2-1, with D possibly matching TRBD2 (5 bases). CDR3 size: 13 residues. With 8 bases removed from V and 1 base from J, the gap between germline ends came to 9 bases. CDR1 and CDR2 from the germline V gene are MNHEY and SVGAGI. The CDR3 nucleotides read TGTGCCAGCCATCGCGGGTCCTACAATGAGCAGTTCTTC. This sequence encodes CASHRGSYNEQFF.